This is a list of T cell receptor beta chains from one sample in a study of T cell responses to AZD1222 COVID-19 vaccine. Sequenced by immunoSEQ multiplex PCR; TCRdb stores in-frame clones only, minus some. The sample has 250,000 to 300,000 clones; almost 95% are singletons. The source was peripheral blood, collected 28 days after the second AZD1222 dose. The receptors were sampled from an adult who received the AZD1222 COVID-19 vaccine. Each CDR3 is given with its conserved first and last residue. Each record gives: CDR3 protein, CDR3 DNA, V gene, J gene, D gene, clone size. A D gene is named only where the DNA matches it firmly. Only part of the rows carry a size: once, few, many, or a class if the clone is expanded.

CDR3aa: CASSLDSSNQPQHF
CDR3nt: TGTGCCAGCAGCTTAGACAGCAGCAATCAGCCCCAGCATTTT
v_gene: TRBV5-6
j_gene: TRBJ1-5
d_gene: .
abundance: .

CDR3aa: CASSRNLRKEETQYF
CDR3nt: TGTGCCAGCAGCCGCAACCTTAGGAAAGAAGAGACCCAGTACTTC
v_gene: TRBV3-1/TRBV3-2
j_gene: TRBJ2-5
d_gene: .
abundance: .

CDR3aa: CASSQDKREDYNEQFF
CDR3nt: TGCGCCAGCAGCCAAGATAAGCGGGAGGACTACAATGAGCAGTTCTTC
v_gene: TRBV4-1
j_gene: TRBJ2-1
d_gene: TRBD2
abundance: .

CDR3aa: CASSRSADSYEQYF
CDR3nt: TGTGCCAGCAGCCGATCCGCTGACAGCTACGAGCAGTACTTC
v_gene: TRBV14
j_gene: TRBJ2-7
d_gene: .
abundance: .

CDR3aa: CASSPGGPGGTEAFF
CDR3nt: TGTGCCAGCAGCCCGGGGGGCCCGGGTGGCACTGAAGCTTTCTTT
v_gene: TRBV5-4
j_gene: TRBJ1-1
d_gene: .
abundance: .

CDR3aa: CAPSRTATYEQYF
CDR3nt: TGTGCCCCCAGTCGGACAGCGACCTACGAGCAGTACTTC
v_gene: TRBV27
j_gene: TRBJ2-7
d_gene: .
abundance: .

CDR3aa: CASSLGAGGQPQHF
CDR3nt: TGTGCCAGCAGCTTAGGGGCGGGGGGTCAGCCCCAGCATTTT
v_gene: TRBV13
j_gene: TRBJ1-5
d_gene: .
abundance: .

CDR3aa: CASSLQSGSLTDTQYF
CDR3nt: TGTGCCAGCAGCTTGCAGTCAGGGAGCCTGACAGATACGCAGTATTTT
v_gene: TRBV5-4
j_gene: TRBJ2-3
d_gene: .
abundance: .

CDR3aa: CSAIFTYEQYF
CDR3nt: TGCAGTGCCATCTTTACCTACGAGCAGTACTTC
v_gene: TRBV20-1
j_gene: TRBJ2-7
d_gene: .
abundance: .

CDR3aa: CASSLTQVFGTGSDEQYF
CDR3nt: TGTGCCAGCAGTTTAACCCAAGTCTTCGGGACAGGGTCTGACGAGCAGTACTTC
v_gene: TRBV27
j_gene: TRBJ2-7
d_gene: TRBD1
abundance: .

CDR3aa: CASTEGLAGDLSYEQYF
CDR3nt: TGCGCCAGCACCGAAGGACTAGCGGGGGACCTAAGCTACGAGCAGTACTTC
v_gene: TRBV10-2
j_gene: TRBJ2-7
d_gene: TRBD2
abundance: .

CDR3aa: CASSLAGGDTGELFF
CDR3nt: TGTGCCAGCAGCTTAGCCGGCGGGGACACCGGGGAGCTGTTTTTT
v_gene: TRBV7-9
j_gene: TRBJ2-2
d_gene: .
abundance: once

CDR3aa: CASSLYRRETQYF
CDR3nt: TGTGCCAGCAGTTTATATAGGAGGGAGACCCAGTACTTC
v_gene: TRBV28
j_gene: TRBJ2-5
d_gene: .
abundance: .

CDR3aa: CASSWAGDSNYGYTF
CDR3nt: TGCGCCAGCAGCTGGGCAGGGGATTCTAACTATGGCTACACCTTC
v_gene: TRBV5-1
j_gene: TRBJ1-2
d_gene: .
abundance: .

CDR3aa: CASSYGWGTDTQYF
CDR3nt: TGTGCCAGCAGTTACGGGTGGGGGACAGATACGCAGTATTTT
v_gene: TRBV6-5
j_gene: TRBJ2-3
d_gene: .
abundance: .

CDR3aa: CASSPLRDPGAEAFF
CDR3nt: TGTGCCAGCTCACCTCTACGGGATCCCGGGGCTGAAGCTTTCTTT
v_gene: TRBV18
j_gene: TRBJ1-1
d_gene: .
abundance: .

CDR3aa: CASSESSYREGSSYEQYF
CDR3nt: TGTGCCAGCAGTGAAAGTTCGTATCGGGAGGGAAGCTCCTACGAGCAGTACTTC
v_gene: TRBV6-1
j_gene: TRBJ2-7
d_gene: TRBD2
abundance: .

CDR3aa: CASSVGRIYEQYF
CDR3nt: TGTGCCAGCAGTGTGGGCAGGATCTACGAGCAGTACTTC
v_gene: TRBV2
j_gene: TRBJ2-7
d_gene: .
abundance: .

CDR3aa: CASSNSRSGVYREQFF
CDR3nt: TGTGCCAGTAGTAATAGTAGGTCCGGAGTTTACAGGGAGCAGTTCTTC
v_gene: TRBV19
j_gene: TRBJ2-1
d_gene: .
abundance: .

CDR3aa: CASSAGGPAYEQYF
CDR3nt: TGTGCCAGCTCAGCGGGGGGACCAGCCTACGAGCAGTACTTC
v_gene: TRBV28
j_gene: TRBJ2-7
d_gene: TRBD2
abundance: .

CDR3aa: CAWGGNSPLHF
CDR3nt: TGTGCCTGGGGTGGCAATTCACCCCTCCACTTT
v_gene: TRBV30
j_gene: TRBJ1-6
d_gene: .
abundance: once

CDR3aa: CASSYSQGASYGYTF
CDR3nt: TGTGCCAGCAGTTATTCGCAGGGGGCTAGCTATGGCTACACCTTC
v_gene: TRBV27
j_gene: TRBJ1-2
d_gene: TRBD1
abundance: .

CDR3aa: CASSQDRSPLHF
CDR3nt: TGTGCCAGCAGCCAAGATCGGTCACCCCTCCACTTT
v_gene: TRBV4-2
j_gene: TRBJ1-6
d_gene: .
abundance: .

CDR3aa: CASSSGQGVNYQPQHF
CDR3nt: TGTGCCAGCAGTTCGGGACAGGGGGTCAACTATCAGCCCCAGCATTTT
v_gene: TRBV28
j_gene: TRBJ1-5
d_gene: TRBD1
abundance: .

CDR3aa: CASSLGQETQYF
CDR3nt: TGCGCCAGCAGCTTGGGCCAAGAGACCCAGTACTTC
v_gene: TRBV5-1
j_gene: TRBJ2-5
d_gene: .
abundance: once

CDR3aa: CASSQEGNSGNAYEQYF
CDR3nt: TGTGCCAGCAGCCAAGAAGGGAACTCCGGGAACGCCTACGAGCAGTACTTC
v_gene: TRBV3-1/TRBV3-2
j_gene: TRBJ2-7
d_gene: .
abundance: .

CDR3aa: CASSLEGPTDTQYF
CDR3nt: TGCGCCAGCAGCTTGGAGGGACCCACAGATACGCAGTATTTT
v_gene: TRBV5-1
j_gene: TRBJ2-3
d_gene: .
abundance: .

CDR3aa: CASSYGATEAFF
CDR3nt: TGTGCCAGCAGTTACGGGGCCACTGAAGCTTTCTTT
v_gene: TRBV6-2/TRBV6-3
j_gene: TRBJ1-1
d_gene: .
abundance: .